The 3 T cell receptor beta chains listed next were all sequenced from one sample in a study of T cells expressing NK-cell markers. One entry per CDR3 protein, without DNA, is what TCRdb gives after re-calling the 5' RACE reads. The record lists 400,000 to 450,000 distinct CDR3 sequences, of which the ten most abundant hold 7.3%. Sequencing was performed on blood T cells: a sorted CD56 or NKG2C T cell subset, CD4+ or CD8+ T cells, or bulk PBMC T cells (not recorded which). All receptors come from a woman aged 18 to 75 in good health.

The rearrangement uses TRBV6-1 and TRBJ2-3; lacking DNA, the TRBD1 call made by TCRdb goes unchecked. CDR1 is MNHNS, CDR2 SASEGT, per germline. The CDR3 runs 18 residues. CDR3: CASSRGIDRGRLTDTQYF.

This chain connects TRBV20-1 to TRBJ2-7; TCRdb's assignment of TRBD2 cannot be checked, as there is no DNA. Germline CDR1 DFQATT, CDR2 SNEGSKA (reference sequence). This CDR3 has 13 residues. This CDR3 reads CSQAGGLSYEQYF.

The rearrangement links TRBV18 to TRBJ2-3; TCRdb selects TRBD1, and the lack of DNA leaves this call unchecked. The CDR3 is 15 residues long. Germline CDR1 is KGHSH and CDR2 is LQKENI. The CDR3: CASSQDRGSPDTQYF.